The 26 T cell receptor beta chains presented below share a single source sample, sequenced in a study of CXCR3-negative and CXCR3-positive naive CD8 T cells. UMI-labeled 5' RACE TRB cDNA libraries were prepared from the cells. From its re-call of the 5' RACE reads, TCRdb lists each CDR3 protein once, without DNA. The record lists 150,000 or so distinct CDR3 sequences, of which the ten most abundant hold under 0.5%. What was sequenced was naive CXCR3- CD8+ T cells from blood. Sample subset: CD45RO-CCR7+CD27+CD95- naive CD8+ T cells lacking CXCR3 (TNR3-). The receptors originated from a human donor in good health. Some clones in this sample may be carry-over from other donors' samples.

The chain's CDR3 is CASSRGTGRYEQYF. This chain uses TRBV4-1 with TRBJ2-7; with no DNA, the TCRdb D assignment of TRBD1 cannot be verified. CDR3 size: 14 residues. Germline CDR1 and CDR2: MGHRA and YSYEKL.

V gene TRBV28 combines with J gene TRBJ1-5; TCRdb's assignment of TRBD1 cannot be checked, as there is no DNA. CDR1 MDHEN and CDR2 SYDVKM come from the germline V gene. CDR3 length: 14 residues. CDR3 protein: CASSSPGGGQPQHF. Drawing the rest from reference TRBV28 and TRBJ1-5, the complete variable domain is DVKVTQSSRYLVKRTGEKVFLECVQDMDHENMFWYRQDPGLGLRLIYFSYDVKMKEKGDIPEGYSVSREKKERFSLILESASTNQTSMYLCASSSPGGGQPQHFGDGTRLSIL.

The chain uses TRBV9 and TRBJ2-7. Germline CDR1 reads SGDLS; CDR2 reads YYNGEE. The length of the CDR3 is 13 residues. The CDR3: CASSVALGYEQYF.

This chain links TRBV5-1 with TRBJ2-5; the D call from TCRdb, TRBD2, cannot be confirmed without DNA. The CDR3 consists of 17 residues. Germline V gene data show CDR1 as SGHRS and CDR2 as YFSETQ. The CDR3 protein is CASSPRASGVFGETQYF. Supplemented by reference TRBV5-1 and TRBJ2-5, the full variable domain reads KAGVTQTPRYLIKTRGQQVTLSCSPISGHRSVSWYQQTPGQGLQFLFEYFSETQRNKGNFPGRFSGRQFSNSRSEMNVSTLELGDSALYLCASSPRASGVFGETQYFGPGTRLLVL.

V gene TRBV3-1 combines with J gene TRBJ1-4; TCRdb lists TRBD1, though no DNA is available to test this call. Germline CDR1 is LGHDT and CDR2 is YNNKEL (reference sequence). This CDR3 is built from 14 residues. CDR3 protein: CASSQEGGGEKLSF. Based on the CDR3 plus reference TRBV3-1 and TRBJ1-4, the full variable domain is DTAVSQTPKYLVTQMGNDKSIKCEQNLGHDTMYWYKQDSKKFLKIMFSYNNKELIINETVPNRFSPKSPDKAHLNLHINSLELGDSAVYFCASSQEGGGEKLSFGSGTQLSVL.

CDR3 in amino acids: CSADPLTRTVGADTQYF. The genes are TRBV20-1 and TRBJ2-3; TCRdb selects TRBD1, and the lack of DNA leaves this call unchecked. Germline values: CDR1 DFQATT, CDR2 SNEGSKA (reference sequence). This CDR3 is 17 amino acids long.

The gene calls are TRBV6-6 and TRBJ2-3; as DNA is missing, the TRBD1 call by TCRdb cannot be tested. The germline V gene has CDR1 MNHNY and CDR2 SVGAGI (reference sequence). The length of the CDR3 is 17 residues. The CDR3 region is CASSYSRAGPVFDTQYF.

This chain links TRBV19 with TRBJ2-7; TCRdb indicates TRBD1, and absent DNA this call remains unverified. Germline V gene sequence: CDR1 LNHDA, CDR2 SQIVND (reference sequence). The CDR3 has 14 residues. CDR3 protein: CASSIVTDSYEQYF.

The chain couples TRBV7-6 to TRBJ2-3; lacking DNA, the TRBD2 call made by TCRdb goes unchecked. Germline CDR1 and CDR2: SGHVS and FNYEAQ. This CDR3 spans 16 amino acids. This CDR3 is CASSLNPSALSDTQYF.

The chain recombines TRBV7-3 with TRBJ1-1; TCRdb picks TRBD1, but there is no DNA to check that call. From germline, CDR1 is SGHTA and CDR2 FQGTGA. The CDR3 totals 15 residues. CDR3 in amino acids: CASRFVDGANTEAFF.

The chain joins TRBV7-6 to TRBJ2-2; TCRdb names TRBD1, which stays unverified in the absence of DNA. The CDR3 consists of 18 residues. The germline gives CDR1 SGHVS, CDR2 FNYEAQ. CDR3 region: CASSTYSGTGANTGELFF.

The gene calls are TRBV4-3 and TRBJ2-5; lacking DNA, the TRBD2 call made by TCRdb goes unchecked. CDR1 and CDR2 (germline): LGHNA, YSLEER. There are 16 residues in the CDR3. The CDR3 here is CASSQDGTSDQETQYF.

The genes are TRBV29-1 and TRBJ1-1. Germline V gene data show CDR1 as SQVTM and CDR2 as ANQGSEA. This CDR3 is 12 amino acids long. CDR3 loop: CSTLGRKAEAFF.

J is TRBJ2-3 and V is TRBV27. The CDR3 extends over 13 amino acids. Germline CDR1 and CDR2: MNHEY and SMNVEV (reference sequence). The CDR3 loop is CASSLAVGDTQYF.

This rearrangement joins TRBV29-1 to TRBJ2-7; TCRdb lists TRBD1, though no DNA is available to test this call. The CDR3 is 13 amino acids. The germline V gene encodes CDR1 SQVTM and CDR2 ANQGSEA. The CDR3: CSVAGASSYEQYF.

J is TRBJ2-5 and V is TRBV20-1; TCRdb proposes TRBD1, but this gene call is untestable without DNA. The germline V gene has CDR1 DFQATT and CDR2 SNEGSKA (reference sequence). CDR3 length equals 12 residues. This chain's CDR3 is CSADEGQETQYF.

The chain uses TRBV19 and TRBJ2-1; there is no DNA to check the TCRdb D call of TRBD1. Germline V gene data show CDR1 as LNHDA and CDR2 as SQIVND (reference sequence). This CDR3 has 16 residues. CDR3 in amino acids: CASSLLMVGAGNEQFF. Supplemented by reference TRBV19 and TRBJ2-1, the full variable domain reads DGGITQSPKYLFRKEGQNVTLSCEQNLNHDAMYWYRQDPGQGLRLIYYSQIVNDFQKGDIAEGYSVSREKKESFPLTVTSAQKNPTAFYLCASSLLMVGAGNEQFFGPGTRLTVL.

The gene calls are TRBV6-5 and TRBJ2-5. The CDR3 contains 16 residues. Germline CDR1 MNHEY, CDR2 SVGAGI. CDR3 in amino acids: CASSYSPRSGKETQYF.

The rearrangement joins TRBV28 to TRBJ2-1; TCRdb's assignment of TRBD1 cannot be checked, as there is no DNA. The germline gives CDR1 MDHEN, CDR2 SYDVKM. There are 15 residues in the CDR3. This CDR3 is CASSLYPGGDNEQFF.

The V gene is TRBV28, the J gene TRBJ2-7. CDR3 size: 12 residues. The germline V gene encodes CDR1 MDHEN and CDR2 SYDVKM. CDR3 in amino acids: CASCDFQYEQYF.

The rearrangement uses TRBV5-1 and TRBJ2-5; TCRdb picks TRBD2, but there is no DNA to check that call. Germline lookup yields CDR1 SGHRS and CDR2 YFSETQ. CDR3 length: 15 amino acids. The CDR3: CASSWRTSGEETQYF.

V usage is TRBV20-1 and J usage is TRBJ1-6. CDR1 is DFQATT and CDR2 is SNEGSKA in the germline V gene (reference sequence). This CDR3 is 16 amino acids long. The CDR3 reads CSATPGPSSYNSPLHF.

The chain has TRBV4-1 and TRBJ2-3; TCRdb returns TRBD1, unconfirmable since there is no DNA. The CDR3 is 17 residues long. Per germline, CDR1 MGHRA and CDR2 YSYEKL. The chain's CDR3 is CASSHPPNQGGTDTQYF.

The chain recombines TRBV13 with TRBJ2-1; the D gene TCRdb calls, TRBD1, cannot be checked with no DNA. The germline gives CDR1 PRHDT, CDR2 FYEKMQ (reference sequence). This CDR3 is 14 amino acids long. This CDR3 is CASSLVGGYNEQFF.

CDR3 region: CASSQEFLTESSYNSPLHF. V and J are TRBV4-1 and TRBJ1-6. CDR1 and CDR2 from the germline V gene are MGHRA and YSYEKL. The CDR3 extends over 19 amino acids.

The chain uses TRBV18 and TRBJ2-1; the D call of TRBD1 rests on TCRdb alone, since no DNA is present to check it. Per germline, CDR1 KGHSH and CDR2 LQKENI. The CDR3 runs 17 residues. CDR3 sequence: CASSPPPGTERYNEQFF.